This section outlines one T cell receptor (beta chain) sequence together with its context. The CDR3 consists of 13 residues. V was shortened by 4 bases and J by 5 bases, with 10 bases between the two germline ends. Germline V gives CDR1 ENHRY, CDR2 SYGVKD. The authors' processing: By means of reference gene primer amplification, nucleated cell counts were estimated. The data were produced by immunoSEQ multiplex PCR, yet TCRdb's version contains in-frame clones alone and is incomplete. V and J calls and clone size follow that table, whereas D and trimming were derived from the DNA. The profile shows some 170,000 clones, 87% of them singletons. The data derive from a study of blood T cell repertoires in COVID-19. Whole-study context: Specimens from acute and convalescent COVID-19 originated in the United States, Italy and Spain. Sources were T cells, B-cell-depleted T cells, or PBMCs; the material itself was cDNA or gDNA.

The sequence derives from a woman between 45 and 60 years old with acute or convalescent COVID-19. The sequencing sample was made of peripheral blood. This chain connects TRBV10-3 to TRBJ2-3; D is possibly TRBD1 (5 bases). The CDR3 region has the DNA TGTGCCATCAGTGGGGGCCCGAGAGATACGCAGTATTTT. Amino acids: CAISGGPRDTQYF.